This TCR beta chain was retrieved from a study of spatial heterogeneity in lung cancer. Across the whole study: Alpha-chain sequences were consistently detected in smaller numbers than beta-chain sequences.

Germline V gene data show CDR1 as DFQATT and CDR2 as SNEGSKA (reference sequence). The V and J ends lost 3 bases and 4 bases, in that order; junction bases with no gene match: 13. The CDR3 consists of 17 residues. Stated time point: sample taken at primary tumor resection. Sequencing of whole RNA from tumor, nontumor lung or frozen PBMC involved no sorting. The cohort: around 77 early-stage, untreated non-small cell lung cancer patients. In this sample, this clonotype turned up a few times. The study tagged each TCR cDNA molecule with a unique molecular identifier. A single record per CDR3 protein comes from TCRdb applying MiXCR to the 5' RACE reads. Seen here are tens of thousands of distinct CDR3 sequences, approximately 14% observed once, and the top ten hold 50% to 65%.

V and J are TRBV20-1 and TRBJ2-5; TRBD2 agrees at 11 bases. This receptor was obtained from a male donor with early-stage non-small cell lung cancer. The input for sequencing was PBMCs, taken at surgery. The DNA of the CDR3 is TGCAGTGCTAGCTTCTCTAGCGGGAGGCTAGAAGGAGAGACCCAGTACTTC. It yields the protein CSASFSSGRLEGETQYF.